The clone carrying this T cell receptor beta chain came up many times. Naive CD8 library inputs spanned about 17,000 to 1,100,000 sorted cells and 10%, 30% or 50% RNA. The sample is drawn from a study of molecular identifiers for immune sequencing clone quantification. TCRdb passed the PCR reads through MiXCR, listing each CDR3 protein once. The table shows approximately 590,000 distinct CDR3 sequences, with around 25% occurring only once. Trimming took off 7 bases at V and 0 bases at J, with 17 bases between the two ends. In germline, CDR1 is MNHEY, CDR2 SVGEGT. The CDR3 is 16 amino acids. The chain combines TRBV6-2 or TRBV6-3 with TRBJ2-3; D possibly uses TRBD1 or TRBD2 (5 bases each). The sequence came from a human donor in good health. Some libraries in this study had Jurkat cell RNA spiked in. The sample comprised naive CD8+ T cells from blood, with Jurkat cell RNA spiked in. Specified subset: FACS-sorted CD8+CD4-CCR7+CD45RA+ naive T cells. CDR3 amino acids: CASTPLGEISTDTQYF. In DNA form, the CDR3 reads TGTGCCAGCACCCCTTTGGGGGAGATTAGCACAGATACGCAGTATTTT.